This TCR beta chain was captured by sequencing in a study of blood T cells in healthy people across ages. Primers used in a second PCR of roughly 6 to 11 cycles were a sample-barcoded 5' primer and a J-beta primer mix. All samples gave at least 2.5 million CDR3-containing paired-end reads. TCRdb redid the calling of the 5' RACE reads with MiXCR, one entry per CDR3 protein. The sample gives about 1.5 million distinct CDR3 sequences, about 40% of which show up once; 7.9% is in the top ten. About this clonotype: Its antigen is unidentified.

Study outcomes and limitations: Relative to aged donors, long-lived donors carried more naive CD4+ cells and displayed higher diversity. Not knowing donor CMV status may have confounded expanded clonotype changes.

The germline V and J ends were trimmed by 5 bases and 7 bases, with 21 bases remaining between them. Germline assignment: CDR1 SGHTA and CDR2 FQGNSA. The CDR3 has 15 amino acids. Material for sequencing was blood. V and J are TRBV7-2 and TRBJ2-7; TRBD2 is a possible D gene (6 bases). The TCR was taken from a woman aged 18-29 years in good health. CDR3 loop: CASSSAGFSVGEQYF. The CDR3, as DNA: TGTGCCAGCAGCAGCGCGGGGTTTTCTGTGGGAGAGCAGTACTTC. The variable domain in full, with the rest retrieved from reference TRBV7-2 and TRBJ2-7, is GAGVSQSPSNKVTEKGKDVELRCDPISGHTALYWYRQSLGQGLEFLIYFQGNSAPDKSGLPSDRFSAERTGGSVSTLTIQRTQQEDSAVYLCASSSAGFSVGEQYFGPGTRLTVT.